A single sample gave rise to the 27 T cell receptor beta chains below, sequenced in a study of T cell repertoires in cytomegalovirus infection. These receptors are not linked to any known antigen. One entry per CDR3 protein results from TCRdb running MiXCR on the reads. The table has about 920,000 distinct CDR3 sequences, roughly 30% seen once. The starting material was cultured CD8+ T cells from PBMCs, obtained from culture after CMV antigen stimulation. The receptors originated from a human donor in good health (CMV status not recorded). Some clones in this sample may be carry-over from other donors' samples.

The chain carries TRBV19 and TRBJ2-1; D remains ambiguous. This CDR3 has 15 residues. The germline V and J ends were trimmed by 6 bases and 5 bases, with 17 bases remaining between them. In germline, CDR1 is LNHDA, CDR2 SQIVND (reference sequence). In DNA, the CDR3 is TGTGCCAGTAGCATCACCCTAGGACGAGACAATGAGCAGTTCTTC. Translated: CASSITLGRDNEQFF.

A few counts support this clonotype. The chain carries TRBV5-4 and TRBJ1-1; 10 positions match TRBD1. The CDR3 has 17 amino acids. CDR1 is SGHNT, CDR2 YYREEE, per germline (reference sequence). J gave up 0 bases and V 4 bases, and 9 bases lay outside the gene matches. CDR3 in DNA: TGTGCCAGCAGCGATATAGACAGGGGGCCGATGAACACTGAAGCTTTCTTT. It translates to CASSDIDRGPMNTEAFF.

This chain links TRBV4-1 with TRBJ1-1; no clear D gene. Trimming cost V 0 bases and J 0 bases, with 8 bases left between them. Germline CDR1 MGHRA, CDR2 YSYEKL. The CDR3 loop spans 15 amino acids. The CDR3 coding sequence is TGCGCCAGCAGCCAAGAAATGGGGATGAACACTGAAGCTTTCTTT. Its protein is CASSQEMGMNTEAFF.

This clonotype has more than one count but fewer than ten. This chain connects TRBV2 to TRBJ2-7, with 7 bases matching TRBD1. The V gene's germline CDR1 is SNHLY and CDR2 FYNNEI. CDR3 length equals 14 residues. V gave up 7 bases and J gave up 5 bases; unmatched junction bases: 11. This CDR3 is CASTSTGIQHEQYF. The CDR3 DNA reads as TGTGCCAGCACCTCGACAGGGATTCAACACGAGCAGTACTTC. The complete variable domain, with remaining parts taken from reference TRBV2 and TRBJ2-7, reads EPEVTQTPSHQVTQMGQEVILRCVPISNHLYFYWYRQILGQKVEFLVSFYNNEISEKSEIFDDQFSVERPDGSNFTLKIRSTKLEDSAMYFCASTSTGIQHEQYFGPGTRLTVT.

V and J are TRBV27 and TRBJ2-1, with D perhaps TRBD1 (5 bases). CDR3 length equals 14 residues. The V gene's germline CDR1 is MNHEY and CDR2 SMNVEV (reference sequence). V lost 7 bases and J lost 6, with 16 bases in between. The CDR3 protein is CASTPAGSGNEQFF. CDR3 nucleotides: TGTGCCAGCACCCCTGCAGGGTCGGGCAATGAGCAGTTCTTC.

The V gene is TRBV6-5, the J gene TRBJ2-3; 10 bases align to TRBD2. CDR3 length: 17 residues. The germline CDR1 and CDR2 sequences are MNHEY and SVGAGI. Losses at the gene ends were 6 bases for V and 1 base for J; bases not matched to a gene: 10. The CDR3 nucleotides are TGTGCCAGCAGCGCTCGGACTAGCGGATCCCGCACAGATACGCAGTATTTT. Amino acids: CASSARTSGSRTDTQYF.

This clonotype was detected a few times. The CDR3 DNA is TGTGCCAGCAGCAGCCCAGGGACTAGCGGGGGTGCGCGCGAGTACGTC. Translation gives CASSSPGTSGGAREYV. The chain recombines TRBV6-2 or TRBV6-3 with TRBJ2-7; 14 bases are a match to TRBD2. Germline values: CDR1 MNHEY, CDR2 SVGEGT. Trimming removed 6 bases from V and 11 bases from J; junction bases left unmatched: 15. CDR3 length: 16 amino acids.

This clonotype was counted many times. The DNA is omitted, as the CDR3 cannot be located on it reliably, and the CDR3 follows TCRdb's listing. J is TRBJ2-7 and V is TRBV12-3 or TRBV12-4; TRBD1 is taken as the D call from the table, unchecked against the DNA. The CDR3 length equals 12 residues, ends included. This chain's CDR3 is CASSFGAGEQYF.

This clonotype has just a few counts. In DNA, the CDR3 is TGTGCCACCAGTGGAGGAGGAGGTGATGGCTACACCTTC. This gives the protein CATSGGGGDGYTF. This chain uses TRBV24-1 with TRBJ1-2; D is uncertain. Germline V gives CDR1 KGHDR, CDR2 SFDVKD. The CDR3 runs to 13 residues. The germline V and J ends were trimmed by 5 bases and 6 bases, with 12 bases remaining between them.

This clonotype occurred a few times. This chain joins TRBV7-9 and TRBJ2-1; 8 bases line up with TRBD2. Germline assignment: CDR1 SEHNR and CDR2 FQNEAQ (reference sequence). The CDR3 runs 16 residues. V lost 4 bases, J lost 2 bases, and 7 bases stayed unmatched. The CDR3 region is CASSSPLAEAYNEQFF. DNA for the CDR3: TGTGCCAGCAGCTCCCCACTAGCGGAGGCCTACAATGAGCAGTTCTTC.

This chain joins TRBV5-1 and TRBJ1-1; TRBD1 is a possible D gene (5 bases). The CDR3 is 13 amino acids. Germline CDR1 is SGHRS and CDR2 is YFSETQ. V dropped 5 bases and J dropped 1 base, with 9 bases sitting between them. CDR3 amino acids: CASRRGTNTEAFF. In nucleotides, the CDR3 is TGCGCCAGCAGACGGGGGACGAACACTGAAGCTTTCTTT.

This clonotype was counted a few times. The chain links TRBV19 to TRBJ2-1; D remains ambiguous. In germline, CDR1 is LNHDA, CDR2 SQIVND (reference sequence). V lost 2 bases and J 4 bases, leaving 12 bases between the germline ends. The CDR3 length is 15 residues. The CDR3 spells CASSIKDSIYNEQFF. Written as DNA, the CDR3 is TGTGCCAGTAGTATAAAGGATTCCATATACAATGAGCAGTTCTTC.

The chain combines TRBV6-8 with TRBJ2-7, with 9 positions matching TRBD1. With 0 bases clipped from V and 3 bases from J, the junction kept 3 bases outside the gene matches. The CDR3 totals 15 residues. Per germline, CDR1 MNHGY and CDR2 SAAAGT. CDR3 nucleotides: TGTGCCAGCAGTTACTCCCGGGACAGGGACTACGAGCAGTACTTC. This sequence encodes CASSYSRDRDYEQYF.

The chain employs TRBV6-6 and TRBJ2-5; D is possibly TRBD2 (6 bases). The CDR3 contains 14 residues. V gave up 2 bases and J gave up 4 bases, with 11 bases separating them. Germline CDR1 and CDR2: MNHNY and SVGAGI (reference sequence). The CDR3 spells CASSYNQEGETQYF. In DNA form, the CDR3 reads TGTGCCAGCAGTTACAATCAGGAGGGAGAGACCCAGTACTTC.

The chain employs TRBV7-6 and TRBJ2-2; 10 bases line up with TRBD1. Germline V gives CDR1 SGHVS, CDR2 FNYEAQ. CDR3 length equals 18 residues. V trimming: 3 bases; J trimming: 2 bases; junction bases outside the gene matches: 9. The CDR3 is CASSFQRDRGTNTGELFF. The CDR3 nucleotides read TGTGCCAGCAGCTTCCAACGGGACAGGGGAACTAACACCGGGGAGCTGTTTTTT.

This clonotype was counted only a few times. V usage is TRBV19 and J usage is TRBJ1-5, with 8 bases matching TRBD1. Germline V gives CDR1 LNHDA, CDR2 SQIVND (reference sequence). The V and J ends lost 5 bases and 5 bases, in that order; junction bases with no gene match: 8. The CDR3 spans 15 residues. CDR3 DNA sequence: TGTGCCAGTAGTTTAGGGACAGGAGTGGATCAGCCCCAGCATTTT. Translated: CASSLGTGVDQPQHF.

The CDR3 DNA reads as TGTGCCAGCAGTTACTCGGGGAAGGGTAGCGGGGGGCATTACAATGAGCAGTTCTTC. Its translation: CASSYSGKGSGGHYNEQFF. The J gene is TRBJ2-1, the V gene TRBV6-5, with TRBD2 matching 10 bases. V gave up 0 bases and J gave up 4 bases; unmatched junction bases: 12. The CDR3 runs 19 residues. CDR1 and CDR2 from the germline V gene are MNHEY and SVGAGI.

This clonotype has a handful of counts. The chain employs TRBV12-3 or TRBV12-4 and TRBJ2-7, with 8 bases aligning to TRBD1. V trimming: 7 bases; J trimming: 0 bases; junction bases outside the gene matches: 11. The CDR3 runs to 16 residues. CDR3 protein: CASTGVEDRDSYEQYV. The CDR3 coding sequence is TGTGCCAGCACGGGGGTCGAGGACAGGGACTCCTACGAGCAGTACGTC.

This clonotype was recorded a few times. This chain links TRBV29-1 with TRBJ2-1; 12 positions match TRBD2. Germline CDR1 SQVTM, CDR2 ANQGSEA. There are 17 residues in the CDR3. The V segment lost 4 bases and the J segment 0 bases; nucleotides outside the gene matches: 7. For the CDR3, the DNA is TGCAGCGTTGCACTAGCGGGGGGACTAATCTCCTACAATGAGCAGTTCTTC. It is translated as CSVALAGGLISYNEQFF.

The CDR3 here is CASSASVVPYNEQFF. As DNA, the CDR3 is TGTGCCAGCAGCGCCTCAGTGGTACCCTACAATGAGCAGTTCTTC. The chain is built from TRBV7-6 and TRBJ2-1; no clear D. The germline V gene encodes CDR1 SGHVS and CDR2 FNYEAQ. There are 15 residues in the CDR3. Trimming removed 5 bases from V and 2 bases from J, with 13 bases in between.

This clonotype was observed many times. V usage is TRBV7-8 and J usage is TRBJ2-7; TRBD2 matches 9 bases. The CDR3 is made up of 18 amino acids. The junction had 18 bases not matched to a gene; V was cut back by 7 bases and J by 2 bases. Germline V lookup: CDR1 SGHVS, CDR2 FQNEAQ. The CDR3 DNA is TGTGCCAGCATCCTCAGCCCTACGATAGCGGGGGAAACCTACGAGCAGTACTTC. The encoded protein is CASILSPTIAGETYEQYF.

The CDR3 region has the DNA TGTGCCAGCAGTTTCCCTGGTTATAATTCACCCCTCCACTTT. Translation: CASSFPGYNSPLHF. This chain joins TRBV6-5 and TRBJ1-6; D uncertain. Germline V CDR1 and CDR2: MNHEY, SVGAGI. Trimming removed 4 bases from V and 4 bases from J, with 8 bases in between. The CDR3 is 14 residues long.

The V and J genes are TRBV29-1 and TRBJ1-4; D is unresolved. The CDR3 runs 11 residues. Deletions cut 0 bases from V and 8 bases from J, with 4 bases between. CDR1 and CDR2 (germline): SQVTM, ANQGSEA. The CDR3 spells CSVEEEEKLFF. CDR3 sequence (DNA): TGCAGCGTTGAAGAGGAGGAAAAACTGTTTTTT.

This clonotype was counted between two and nine times. The CDR3 protein is CASTMGGGRTEAFF. CDR3 nucleotides: TGTGCCAGCACCATGGGGGGGGGAAGGACTGAAGCTTTCTTT. The V call is TRBV6-5, the J call TRBJ1-1; a possible D gene is TRBD1 (5 bases). Trimming cost V 7 bases and J 5 bases, with 17 bases left between them. Germline lookup yields CDR1 MNHEY and CDR2 SVGAGI. This CDR3 contains 14 residues.

The table lists this clonotype with a few counts. The V gene is TRBV2, the J gene TRBJ2-2; D unresolved. The germline CDR1 and CDR2 sequences are SNHLY and FYNNEI. V was clipped by 6 bases and J by 5 bases, with 7 bases between them. This CDR3 is 12 amino acids long. CDR3 sequence (DNA): TGTGCCAGCAGAAGCAGGACCGGGGAGCTGTTTTTT. Translated: CASRSRTGELFF.

This clonotype occurred many times. The chain employs TRBV7-9 and TRBJ2-2; 7 bases agree with TRBD1. The germline gives CDR1 SEHNR, CDR2 FQNEAQ (reference sequence). CDR3 size: 13 residues. V was pared by 6 bases and J by 5 bases, with 3 bases of the junction left unmatched. CDR3 in amino acids: CASSQTGTGELFF. CDR3 DNA: TGTGCCAGCAGTCAGACAGGGACCGGGGAGCTGTTTTTT.

This clonotype was observed many times. Compared with germline, one end of the junction differs, possibly owing to a read error. The chain carries TRBV7-9 and TRBJ1-1; the D gene is possibly TRBD1 (6 bases). Germline V CDR1 and CDR2: SEHNR, FQNEAQ (reference sequence). The CDR3 covers 18 residues. CDR3 residues: CASSLDPGLGGANTEAFF. For the CDR3, the DNA is TGTGCCAGCAGTTTAGACCCGGGGTTGGGGGGCGCGAACACTGAAGCTTTCTTT.